This T cell receptor beta chain was captured in a study of shared clonotypes between healthy human individuals. The method was immunoSEQ multiplex PCR; TCRdb's version includes in-frame clones alone and lacks a portion of them. The sample consists of roughly 490,000 clones, around 78% of them appearing once. The CDR3 is made up of 16 amino acids. V shed 0 bases and J shed 8 bases, with 18 bases lying between them. CDR1 SGHRS and CDR2 YFSETQ come from the germline V gene. Sequenced: PBMCs. This sequence was found in a woman in her 40s in good health. Some clones in this sample may be carry-over from other donors' samples. The V gene is TRBV5-1, the J gene TRBJ2-1; maybe TRBD2 (6 bases). CDR3 DNA sequence: TGCGCCAGCAGCTTGGCCCGCGGGGCGCCTGGGCATGAGCAGTTCTTC. Its protein product is CASSLARGAPGHEQFF. The whole variable domain, filled in from reference TRBV5-1 and TRBJ2-1, reads KAGVTQTPRYLIKTRGQQVTLSCSPISGHRSVSWYQQTPGQGLQFLFEYFSETQRNKGNFPGRFSGRQFSNSRSEMNVSTLELGDSALYLCASSLARGAPGHEQFFGPGTRLTVL.